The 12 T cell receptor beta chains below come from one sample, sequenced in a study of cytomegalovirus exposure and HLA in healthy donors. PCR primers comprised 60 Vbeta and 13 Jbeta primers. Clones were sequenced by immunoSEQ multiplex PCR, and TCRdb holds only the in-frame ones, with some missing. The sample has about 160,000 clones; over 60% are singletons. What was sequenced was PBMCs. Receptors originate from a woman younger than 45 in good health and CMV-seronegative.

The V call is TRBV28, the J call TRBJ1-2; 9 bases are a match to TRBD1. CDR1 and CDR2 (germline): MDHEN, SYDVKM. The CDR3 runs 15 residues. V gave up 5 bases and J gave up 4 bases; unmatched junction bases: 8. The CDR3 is CASSRPTGGGYGYTF. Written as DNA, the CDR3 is TGTGCCAGCAGTCGCCCGACAGGGGGGGGCTATGGCTACACCTTC.

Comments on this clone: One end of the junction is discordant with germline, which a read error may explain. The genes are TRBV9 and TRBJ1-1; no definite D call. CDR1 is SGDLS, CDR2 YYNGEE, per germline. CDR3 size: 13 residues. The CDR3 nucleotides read TGTGTCAGCAGCGCCGCCAGTCGAACAGAAGCTTTCTTT. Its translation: CVSSAASRTEAFF.

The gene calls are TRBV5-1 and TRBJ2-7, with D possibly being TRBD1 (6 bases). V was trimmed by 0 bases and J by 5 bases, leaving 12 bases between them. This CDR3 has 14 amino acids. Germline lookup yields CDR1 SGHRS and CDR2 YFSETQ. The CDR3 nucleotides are TGCGCCAGCAGCTTGGTACAGGGTGGCCACGAGCAGTACTTC. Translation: CASSLVQGGHEQYF.

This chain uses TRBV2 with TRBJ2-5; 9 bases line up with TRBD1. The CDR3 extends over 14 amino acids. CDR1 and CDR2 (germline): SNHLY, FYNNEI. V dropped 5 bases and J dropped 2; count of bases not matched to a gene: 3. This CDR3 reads CASSRDREQETQYF. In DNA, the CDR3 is TGTGCCAGCAGTCGGGACAGGGAGCAAGAGACCCAGTACTTC.

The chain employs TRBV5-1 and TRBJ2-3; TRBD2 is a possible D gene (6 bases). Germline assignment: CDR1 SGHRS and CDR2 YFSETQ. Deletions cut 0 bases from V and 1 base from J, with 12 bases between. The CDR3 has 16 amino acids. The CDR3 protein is CASSLGSSGGTDTQYF. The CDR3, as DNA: TGCGCCAGCAGCTTGGGTAGTAGCGGCGGCACAGATACGCAGTATTTT. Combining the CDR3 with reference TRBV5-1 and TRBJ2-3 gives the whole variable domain KAGVTQTPRYLIKTRGQQVTLSCSPISGHRSVSWYQQTPGQGLQFLFEYFSETQRNKGNFPGRFSGRQFSNSRSEMNVSTLELGDSALYLCASSLGSSGGTDTQYFGPGTRLTVL.

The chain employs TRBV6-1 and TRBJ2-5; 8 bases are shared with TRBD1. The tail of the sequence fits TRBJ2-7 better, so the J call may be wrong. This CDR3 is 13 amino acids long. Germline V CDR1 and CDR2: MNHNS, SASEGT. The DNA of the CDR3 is TGTGCTAGCGCCAGGGGGCTCTCCTACGAGCAGTACTTC. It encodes CASARGLSYEQYF.

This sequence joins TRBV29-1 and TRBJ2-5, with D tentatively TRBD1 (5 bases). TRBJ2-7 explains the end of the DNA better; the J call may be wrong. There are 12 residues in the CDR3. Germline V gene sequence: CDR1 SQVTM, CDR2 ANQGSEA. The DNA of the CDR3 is TGCAGCGTTGAACTGGCAGGGCACGAGCAGTACTTC. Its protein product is CSVELAGHEQYF.

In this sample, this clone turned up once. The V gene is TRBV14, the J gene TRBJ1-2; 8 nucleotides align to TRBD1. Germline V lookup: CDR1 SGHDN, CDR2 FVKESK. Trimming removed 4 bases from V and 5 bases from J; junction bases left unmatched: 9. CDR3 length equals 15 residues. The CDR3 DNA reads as TGTGCCAGCAGCCTTCAGACAGGGGCCGGGTATGGCTACACCTTC. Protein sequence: CASSLQTGAGYGYTF. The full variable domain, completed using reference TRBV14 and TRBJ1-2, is EAGVTQFPSHSVIEKGQTVTLRCDPISGHDNLYWYRRVMGKEIKFLLHFVKESKQDESGMPNNRFLAERTGGTYSTLKVQPAELEDSGVYFCASSLQTGAGYGYTFGSGTRLTVV.

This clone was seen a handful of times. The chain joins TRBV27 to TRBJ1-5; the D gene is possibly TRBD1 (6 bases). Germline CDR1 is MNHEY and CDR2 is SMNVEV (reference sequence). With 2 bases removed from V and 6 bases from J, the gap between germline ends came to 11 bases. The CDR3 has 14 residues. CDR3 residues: CASSLGGAIQPQHF. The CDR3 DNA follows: TGTGCCAGCAGTTTAGGGGGGGCGATTCAGCCCCAGCATTTT.

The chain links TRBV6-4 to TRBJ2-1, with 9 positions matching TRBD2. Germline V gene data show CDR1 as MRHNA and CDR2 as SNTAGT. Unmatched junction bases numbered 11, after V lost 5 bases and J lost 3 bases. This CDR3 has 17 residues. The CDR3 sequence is CASSPTLAGGNYNEQFF. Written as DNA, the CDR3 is TGTGCCAGCAGTCCTACCCTCGCGGGGGGGAACTACAATGAGCAGTTCTTC.

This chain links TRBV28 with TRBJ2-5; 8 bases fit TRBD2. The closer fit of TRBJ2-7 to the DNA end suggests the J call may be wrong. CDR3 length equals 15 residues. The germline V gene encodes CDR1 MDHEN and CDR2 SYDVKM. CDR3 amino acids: CASSHPAGAIYEQYF. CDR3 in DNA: TGTGCCAGCAGTCACCCAGCGGGAGCAATCTACGAGCAGTACTTC.

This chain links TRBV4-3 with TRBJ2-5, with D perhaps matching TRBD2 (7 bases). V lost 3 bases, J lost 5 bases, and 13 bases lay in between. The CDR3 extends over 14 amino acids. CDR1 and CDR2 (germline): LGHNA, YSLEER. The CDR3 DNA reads TGCGCCAGCAGCCATTATAAGGGGGGGGAGACCCAGTACTTC. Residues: CASSHYKGGETQYF.